The rows below give T cell receptor beta chains drawn from one sample of a study of T cell repertoires in cytomegalovirus infection. TCRdb itself ran the reads through MiXCR, one entry per CDR3 protein. The table lists roughly 230,000 distinct CDR3 sequences, about 18% of them singletons. The sample consisted of CD8+ T cells from PBMCs. The receptors were gathered from a human donor in good health (CMV status not recorded). Some clones in this sample may be carry-over from other donors' samples. The CDR3 runs from the conserved cysteine through the conserved F or W. D genes are given only for firm matches. Clone size is stated in some rows and not others, as once, few, many or a class when expanded.

j_call v_call d_call clone_size cdr3_nt cdr3_aa
TRBJ2-7 TRBV27 TRBD1 NA TGTGCCAGCAGTAGGCGAGGGGGCCCCTACGAGCAGTACTTC CASSRRGGPYEQYF
TRBJ2-5 TRBV29-1 TRBD1 few TGCAGCGCGGACAGGGGAGAGACCCAGTACTTC CSADRGETQYF
TRBJ1-2 TRBV6-6 NA NA TGTGCCAGCAGTTACTTTTCAGACAAAAAATCCTATGGCTACACCTTC CASSYFSDKKSYGYTF
TRBJ1-1 TRBV28 TRBD1 NA TGTGCCAGCAGTCCGACCTCGACAGGGCGGGCTGTATTT CASSPTSTGRAVF
TRBJ2-1 TRBV6-5 NA few TGTGCCAGCAGTTACTCGTTAAACACGATCTACAATGAGCAGTTCTTC CASSYSLNTIYNEQFF
TRBJ1-1 TRBV7-8 NA many TGTGCCAGCAGCTTGAGTGGGGGTTCGTGGACTGAAGCTTTCTTT CASSLSGGSWTEAFF
TRBJ2-1 TRBV3-1 NA few TGTGCCAGCAGCCAAGGGTTCAGTTCGGCATACAATGAGCAGTTCTTC CASSQGFSSAYNEQFF
TRBJ2-5 TRBV4-3 TRBD2 few TGCGCCAGCAGCCAAGAACTTTCTCGACTAGCCCCCACCCAGTACTTC CASSQELSRLAPTQYF
TRBJ1-6 TRBV4-1 TRBD1 NA TGCGCCAGCAGCCTAGAACAGGGGGCGGGGAGTTCACCCCTCCACTTT CASSLEQGAGSSPLHF
TRBJ2-3 TRBV14 TRBD2 many TGTGCCAGCAGCCAAGACCCAGCGGGGCTAAGCACAGATACGCAGTATTTT CASSQDPAGLSTDTQYF
TRBJ2-3 TRBV7-9 NA many TGTGCCAGCAGCTTAGATACAGGGCTCCCCAGGGATACGCAGTATTTT CASSLDTGLPRDTQYF
TRBJ2-3 TRBV11-2 TRBD2 many TGTGCCAGCAGCGTTAGACTAGCGGGGGCCCTCGCAGATACGCAGTATTTT CASSVRLAGALADTQYF
TRBJ1-1 TRBV4-2 NA few TGTGCCAGCAGCCACCCGCAGATGAACACTGAAGCTTTCTTT CASSHPQMNTEAFF
TRBJ1-1 TRBV27 NA NA TGTGCCAGCAGTTTATCGGGTCCCTTAGAGGGGAACACTGAAGCTTTCTTT CASSLSGPLEGNTEAFF
TRBJ2-7 TRBV2 TRBD1 NA TGTGCCAGCAGTGAAGAGACAGGGAGCTACTACGAGCAGTACTTC CASSEETGSYYEQYF
TRBJ1-5 TRBV4-1 NA NA TGCGCCAGCAGCCAATCGGGGCAGGATGGGAACCAGCCCCAGCATTTT CASSQSGQDGNQPQHF
TRBJ1-1 TRBV6-2/TRBV6-3 NA few TGTGCCAGCAGTTCCGCCATGGCCACTGAAGCTTTCTTT CASSSAMATEAFF
TRBJ2-7 TRBV4-1 TRBD1 NA TGCGCCAGCAGCCCCACGAACAGGGGCTCCTACGAGCAGTACTTC CASSPTNRGSYEQYF
TRBJ2-7 TRBV5-1 NA NA TGCGCCAGCAGCTCAACAGGGAATCCCTACGAGCAGTACTTC CASSSTGNPYEQYF
TRBJ1-6 TRBV7-2 NA NA TGTGCCAGCAACCGCCAGGGCTCCTATAATTCACCCCTCCACTTT CASNRQGSYNSPLHF
TRBJ2-5 TRBV7-9 TRBD1 NA TGTGCCAGCAGCTTACTGACAGGGGGAGAAGAGACCCAGTACTTC CASSLLTGGEETQYF
TRBJ2-1 TRBV5-1 TRBD1 many TGCGCCAGCAGCTTGGACAGGGGGTTCAATGAGCAGTTCTTC CASSLDRGFNEQFF
TRBJ2-7 TRBV20-1 TRBD2 few TGCAGTGCTAGAACGGGTCGGGGGGGGGGCATTACCTACGAGCAGTACTTC CSARTGRGGGITYEQYF
TRBJ2-1 TRBV7-2 TRBD2 many TGTGCCAGCAGCCCCCGGGGGGAGGAGCAGTTCTTC CASSPRGEEQFF
TRBJ2-7 TRBV20-1 NA NA TGCAGTGCTCAGGGAAGACAAGTCGCCTACGAGCAGTACTTC CSAQGRQVAYEQYF
TRBJ2-7 TRBV2 NA NA TGTGCCAGCGAGCCAGGGAGCTCCTACGAGCAGTACTTC CASEPGSSYEQYF
TRBJ2-3 TRBV28 TRBD2 NA TGTACCAGCAAAGGACTAGCGGGGGGGCCGAATACGCAGTATTTT CTSKGLAGGPNTQYF
TRBJ2-1 TRBV6-5 TRBD2 NA TGTGCCAGCAGTTACCTCGGGGGGGGGATTAATGAGCAGTTCTTC CASSYLGGGINEQFF
TRBJ2-5 TRBV28 NA many TGTGCCAGCAGTTTCCGGGAAGAGACCCAGTACTTC CASSFREETQYF
TRBJ1-2 TRBV29-1 TRBD1 few TGCAGCGTTGAAGGAACAGGGGTTACTGGCTACACCTTC CSVEGTGVTGYTF
TRBJ2-1 TRBV12-3/TRBV12-4 TRBD2 many TGTGCCAGCAGTCCAGGACTAGCGGGGGGTACCTCCCCCTACAATGAGCAGTTCTTC CASSPGLAGGTSPYNEQFF
TRBJ2-7 TRBV4-1 NA few TGCGCCAGCAGCCAAGATAAGGCAGGGAGTTACGAGCAGTACTTC CASSQDKAGSYEQYF
TRBJ1-2 TRBV12-3/TRBV12-4 TRBD1 NA TGTGCCAGCAGACCCTCAGAGGACAGGGTTAACTATGGCTACACCTTC CASRPSEDRVNYGYTF
TRBJ1-2 TRBV4-1 NA few TGCGCCAGCAGCCAAGAAGGCTCCGTAGCCTATGGCTACACCTTC CASSQEGSVAYGYTF
TRBJ2-3 TRBV20-1 NA NA TGCAGTGCTAGAGTCCCGCGGCGGGCCCAAGGGGATACGCAGTATTTT CSARVPRRAQGDTQYF
TRBJ2-7 TRBV5-5 NA NA TGTGCCAGCAGCTTTAGCCTATACTCCTACGAGCAGTACTTC CASSFSLYSYEQYF
TRBJ2-7 TRBV7-8 NA many TGTGCCAGCAGCCCCAACCCAGGACTCTACGAGCAGTACTTC CASSPNPGLYEQYF
TRBJ1-2 TRBV19 TRBD1 NA TGTGCCAGTAGTGAAGGCCTTGGACAGGGGATAAATGGCTACACCTTC CASSEGLGQGINGYTF
TRBJ2-1 TRBV19 TRBD1 NA TGTGCCAGTAATACCGGGACAGGGTATGATGAGCAGTTCTTC CASNTGTGYDEQFF
TRBJ1-2 TRBV13 TRBD1 NA TGTGCCAGCAACCGACAGGGAGAGAACTCCGGCTACACCTTC CASNRQGENSGYTF
TRBJ2-1 TRBV6-6 NA NA TGTGCCAGCAGTTACACCTCGAGGGGGGGGCTCGATAATGAGCAGTTCTTC CASSYTSRGGLDNEQFF
TRBJ1-4 TRBV2 NA few TGTGCCAGCACACGACAGCGACCCCCTACAACTAATGAAAAACTGTTTTTT CASTRQRPPTTNEKLFF
TRBJ2-5 TRBV6-1 TRBD1 many TGTGCCAGCAGCCAGGACAGGGTGTACCAAGAGACCCAGTACTTC CASSQDRVYQETQYF
TRBJ1-1 TRBV29-1 NA NA TGCAGCGTTGAGAAGGAAGTGAACACTGAAGCTTTCTTT CSVEKEVNTEAFF
TRBJ1-5 TRBV2 NA NA TGTGCCAGCAGTGCAGACATGGGGAACAATCAGCCCCAGCATTTT CASSADMGNNQPQHF
TRBJ1-5 TRBV12-3/TRBV12-4 TRBD1 few TGTGCCAGCAGTGCGGACAGGAGGAATAGCAATCAGCCCCAGCATTTT CASSADRRNSNQPQHF
TRBJ2-2 TRBV7-8 NA many TGTGCCAGCAGCCCCGTTGCCGGGGAGCTGTTTTTT CASSPVAGELFF
TRBJ2-1 TRBV19 TRBD1 NA TGTGCCAGTAGTATTCGGACAGGGTGGAATGAGCAGTTCTTC CASSIRTGWNEQFF
TRBJ2-6 TRBV29-1 NA few TGCAGCGTTGAGTTTGCAGTCCCCTCTGGGGCCAACGTCCTGACTTTC CSVEFAVPSGANVLTF
TRBJ2-5 TRBV7-8 TRBD2 many TGTGCCAGCAGCGGAAGACTAGCGGGGGGGAGTGAGACCCAGTACTTC CASSGRLAGGSETQYF
TRBJ2-7 TRBV20-1 TRBD1 NA TGCAGTGCTCCCCGGGACAGGTGGAACTACGAGCAGTACTTC CSAPRDRWNYEQYF
TRBJ1-2 TRBV11-2 NA few TGTGCCAGCAGCTTAGGAGCAGCCACCTATGGCTACACCTTC CASSLGAATYGYTF
TRBJ1-1 TRBV20-1 NA NA TGCAGTGCTAGTCTTCAGGTCCAGGGGTTAACTGAAGCTTTCTTT CSASLQVQGLTEAFF
TRBJ2-3 TRBV7-9 NA few TGTGCCAGCAGCACAGATACGCAGTATTTT CASSTDTQYF
TRBJ2-2 TRBV7-8 NA many TGTGCCAGCAGCTTAGCGGGGGGTACCACCGGGGAGCTGTTTTTT CASSLAGGTTGELFF